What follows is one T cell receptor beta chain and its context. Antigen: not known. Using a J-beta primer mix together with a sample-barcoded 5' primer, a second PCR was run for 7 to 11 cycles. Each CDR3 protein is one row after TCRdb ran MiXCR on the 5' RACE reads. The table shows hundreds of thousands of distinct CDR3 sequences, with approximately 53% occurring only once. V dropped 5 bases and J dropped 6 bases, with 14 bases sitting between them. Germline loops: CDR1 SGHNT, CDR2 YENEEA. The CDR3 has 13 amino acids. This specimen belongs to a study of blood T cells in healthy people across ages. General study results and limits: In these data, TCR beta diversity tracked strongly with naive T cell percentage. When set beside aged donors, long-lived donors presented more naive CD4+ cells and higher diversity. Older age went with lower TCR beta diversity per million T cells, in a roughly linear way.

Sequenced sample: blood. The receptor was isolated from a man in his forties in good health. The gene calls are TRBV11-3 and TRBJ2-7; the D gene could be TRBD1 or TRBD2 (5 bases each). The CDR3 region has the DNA TGTGCCAGCAGCGCTCGGGACGGTAGCGAGCAGTACTTC. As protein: CASSARDGSEQYF.